This T cell receptor (beta chain) is from a study of CD8 T cells in ankylosing spondylitis. TCRdb processed the 5' RACE reads anew with MiXCR; each CDR3 protein has one entry. The sample shows hundreds of thousands of distinct CDR3 sequences, 20% of them seen only once. After removal of 8 bases from V and 0 bases from J, the junction contained 0 bases not matched to a gene. Per the germline V gene, CDR1 is MNHEY and CDR2 is SVGEGT. The CDR3 length is 13 residues. Study outcomes and limitations: Certain motif variants had earlier been reported in reactive arthritis synovial fluid and blood.

A few counts support this clonotype. Its cognate antigen is unknown. The V call is TRBV6-2 or TRBV6-3, the J call TRBJ1-3; 8 bases are shared with TRBD1. Sequenced input: blood, either unsorted or a sorted T cell fraction (not recorded which). This clonotype was sampled from a female donor with ankylosing spondylitis or in good health (not recorded which). The CDR3 DNA reads TGTGCCAGCGACAGGGGCTCTGGAAACACCATATATTTT. It translates to CASDRGSGNTIYF.